This T cell receptor beta chain stems from a study of radiotherapy plus CTLA-4 blockade in lung cancer. About the research overall: For 15% to 20% of patients, objective responses occurred, and roughly 31% had disease control.

Repertoires were generated with immunoSEQ multiplex PCR, while TCRdb's copy carries only in-frame clones and drops some. This sample carries under 95,000 clones, about 80% of them seen once, and the ten largest clones take approximately 0.81%. Trimming stripped 4 bases from V and 6 bases from J, with 9 bases between. Germline loops: CDR1 SGHAT, CDR2 FQNNGV. This CDR3 spans 12 amino acids. This sequence originates from a human donor with non-small cell lung cancer who had stable disease on radiotherapy plus ipilimumab. Source: peripheral blood, taken from a patient treated with radiotherapy plus ipilimumab. This chain joins TRBV11-2 and TRBJ1-2; D gene ambiguous. The CDR3 sequence: CASSSSPDGYTF. The CDR3 coding sequence is TGTGCCAGCAGCTCAAGTCCTGATGGCTACACCTTC.